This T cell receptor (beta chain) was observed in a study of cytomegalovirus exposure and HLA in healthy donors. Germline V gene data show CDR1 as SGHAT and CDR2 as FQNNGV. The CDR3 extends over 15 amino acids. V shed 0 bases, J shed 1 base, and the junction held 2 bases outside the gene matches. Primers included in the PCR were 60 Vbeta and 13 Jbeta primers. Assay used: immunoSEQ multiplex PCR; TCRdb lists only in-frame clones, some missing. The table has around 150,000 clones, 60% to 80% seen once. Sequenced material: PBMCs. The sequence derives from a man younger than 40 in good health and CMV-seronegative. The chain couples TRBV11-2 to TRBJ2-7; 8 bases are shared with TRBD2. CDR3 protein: CASSLESSGSYEQYF. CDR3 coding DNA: TGTGCCAGCAGCTTAGAATCTAGCGGGTCCTACGAGCAGTACTTC.